This T cell receptor beta chain was profiled in a study of T cells in Graves' hyperthyroidism and ophthalmopathy. Study at large: Peripheral blood was obtained at initial diagnosis, preceding any treatment. Study results and limitations: The model identified upcoming ophthalmopathy a median about 6.5 months ahead of onset. Stable hyperthyroidism was told apart from ophthalmopathy by a model built on 13 V-J features.

Amplified TCR beta CDR3 regions derived from RNA transcripts. RT-PCR in the first round (using the HTBI primer set) targeted the TCR CDR3. In TCRdb, the multiplex PCR reads were re-called with MiXCR into one record per CDR3 protein. The profile covers roughly 280,000 distinct CDR3 sequences, with approximately 15% appearing a single time and about 50% taken by the ten largest. Germline V gene lookup returns CDR1 SGHNT and CDR2 YYREEE (reference sequence). CDR3 length: 14 amino acids. Trimming removed 2 bases at V and 2 bases at J, with 11 bases between. This clonotype was seen at least ten times. Its antigen is still unknown. Patients with ophthalmopathy all had a Clinical Activity Score of at least 3, a NOSPECS grade of at least 4 and duration under 3 months.

The specimen was blood. The receptor was derived from a woman aged 60 to 75 with Graves' ophthalmopathy. V is TRBV5-4 and J is TRBJ2-7, with D possibly TRBD1 on 5 matching bases. CDR3 in DNA: TGTGCCAGCAGCTTTAAAACAGGAGCCTACGAGCAGTACTTC. This gives the protein CASSFKTGAYEQYF.